This T cell receptor beta chain is drawn from a study of monozygotic twins with inflammatory bowel disease. TCRdb reworked the 5' RACE reads into one entry per CDR3 protein, no DNA. This table holds 85,000 to 110,000 distinct CDR3 sequences. This TCR came from a human donor with ulcerative colitis or Crohn's disease, or a healthy co-twin of an affected twin (not recorded which). The sequencing sample was made of blood.

CDR3 sequence: CASSLVGGKDLEQYF. J is TRBJ2-7 and V is TRBV7-6. Germline CDR1 is SGHVS and CDR2 is FNYEAQ. This CDR3 is built from 15 residues.